What follows are 5 T cell receptor beta chains derived from one specimen sequenced in a study of T-cell memory formation after mild COVID-19 (dated by TCRdb to the early 2020s). Library preparation employed 5' RACE. TCRdb records Illumina NovaSeq 6000 as the sequencer. The raw public reads went through TCRdb reprocessing: fastp at Q25, MiXCR clone calling, in-frame beta chains kept. Merged by CDR3 protein, the rows form single entries marked with the most common genes and DNA. In this sample the table shows more than 450,000 distinct CDR3 sequences, roughly 17% of which occur a single time. In total, the top ten clones hold approximately 12% of the sample. The sample comprised PBMCs or a T cell subset sorted from them (not recorded which). These receptors came from an adult woman who had mild COVID-19 (a few samples of this study predate the infection). The sample titles of this study are shuffled in the database, so cell type and time point are left out; the donor was told from shared clones.

This chain connects TRBV11-2 to TRBJ2-5, with D perhaps TRBD1 (5 bases). Trimming took off 6 bases at V and 3 bases at J, with 14 bases between the two ends. Germline CDR1 and CDR2: SGHAT and FQNNGV. The length of the CDR3 is 14 residues. The CDR3 nucleotides are TGTGCCAGCAGTCACTCGGACAAAAAAGAGACCCAGTACTTC. This codes for CASSHSDKKETQYF.

This clonotype came up a few times. The J gene is TRBJ2-4, the V gene TRBV5-6, with D maybe TRBD1 (6 bases). The CDR3 is made up of 15 amino acids. Germline lookup yields CDR1 SGHDT and CDR2 YYEEEE. Trimming shortened V by 5 bases and J by 0 bases, and 12 bases separated the two germline ends. CDR3 protein: CASSQDRLAKNIQYF. The DNA of the CDR3 is TGTGCCAGCAGTCAAGACAGGCTAGCCAAAAACATTCAGTACTTC.

The sample holds a few counts of this clonotype. The gene calls are TRBV29-1 and TRBJ1-1; possible D gene TRBD1, 6 bases. The CDR3 spans 13 residues. CDR1 and CDR2 (germline): SQVTM, ANQGSEA. V was trimmed by 4 bases and J by 4 bases, leaving 13 bases between them. The DNA for the CDR3 is TGCAGCGTTGTGCGAGGGGGGATCACTGAAGCTTTCTTT. This sequence encodes CSVVRGGITEAFF.

This clonotype was seen repeatedly, ten times or more. The rearrangement joins TRBV9 to TRBJ2-5; D remains unclear. With 3 bases removed from V and 4 bases from J, the gap between germline ends came to 16 bases. The CDR3 is made up of 15 amino acids. Per the germline V gene, CDR1 is SGDLS and CDR2 is YYNGEE. In DNA, the CDR3 is TGTGCCAGCAGCGCCTTTTTCGGCGTCCTAGAGACCCAGTACTTC. This sequence encodes CASSAFFGVLETQYF.

This clonotype occurred a few times. This chain uses TRBV29-1 with TRBJ2-2; no reliable D call. Germline CDR1 reads SQVTM; CDR2 reads ANQGSEA. The CDR3 sequence is 15 residues long. Trimming pared 2 bases from V and 2 bases from J, leaving 12 bases between. CDR3 region: CSVEFLGINTGELFF. The CDR3 DNA follows: TGCAGCGTTGAATTTTTAGGTATCAACACCGGGGAGCTGTTTTTT.